The present T cell receptor beta chain was sequenced within a study of Graves' ophthalmopathy and Graves' hyperthyroidism (dated by TCRdb to the late 2010s). Background for the entire study: Peripheral blood was collected before any treatment was given, at the time of initial diagnosis. A discovery set of 100 patients (43 ophthalmopathy, about 55 stable hyperthyroidism) was enrolled to explore V-J signatures distinguishing ophthalmopathy from hyperthyroidism. TCR beta repertoire signatures were used to distinguish Graves' ophthalmopathy from Graves' hyperthyroidism and to predict progression to ophthalmopathy. In total, 135 blood samples were TCR-sequenced: fewer than 50 ophthalmopathy, over 70 hyperthyroidism and roughly 17 hyperthyroidism-to-ophthalmopathy patients. Once sampling was done, hyperthyroidism patients were given methimazole at a starting dose of 30 mg daily, while ophthalmopathy patients were given high-dose intravenous methylprednisolone. An independent validation cohort comprised 18 to 20 hyperthyroidism patients and roughly 15 patients who later progressed from hyperthyroidism to ophthalmopathy. T-cell repertoires of thyroid tissue and blood were compared in 5 or 6 hyperthyroidism patients. Broad study findings and their caveats: No statistical method was used to predetermine the sample size, and group allocation was not hidden from the investigators. In validation, the model predicted ophthalmopathy progression with 55% to 71% sensitivity and less than 80% specificity; 12 predicted patients were CT-confirmed with GO in a median of about 6.2 months. In cross-validation, the 13-signature model distinguished ophthalmopathy from stable hyperthyroidism with 87.88% sensitivity and approximately 81% specificity, while in the test set the corresponding values were 80% and 75%. Most expanded thyroid clonotypes with frequency above 0.001 were also detected in blood, suggesting blood repertoires may reflect the thyroid immune response.

TCR beta CDR3 regions were amplified from RNA transcripts for repertoire sequencing. The first round of RT-PCR was done with HTBI primers and the Qiagen OneStep RT-PCR kit, and was followed by a second round of multiplex PCR, then size selection and purification. The libraries underwent paired-end sequencing with 100 bp reads on an Illumina HiSeq2000. The study's own analysis went as follows. SOAPnuke was used to process the reads, removing any read that contained adapters or uncalled bases, had a mean Phred below 15, or lacked an exact match to the constant primer or identifier. COPE v1.2.5 was used to merge high-quality paired reads. Unique nucleotide sequences were defined as clonotypes and aligned to IMGT TRB V, D and J references using MiTCR v1.1. Only V-J combinations with frequency above 0.0001 were analysed, covering approximately 99% of repertoires. For each V-J combination, a TCR clonal expansion and chaos score was defined as the ratio of F50 clonal expansion to chaos observed in the TCRdist matrix. Welch's t-statistics and random forest were used to narrow the features down to 13 V-J combinations, which were then fed into a naive Bayes classifier. Thyroid-blood repertoire similarity was quantified with the Morisita-Horn index. TCRdb redid the processing of the public reads, applying fastp at Q25 and MiXCR, and retained in-frame beta chains. CDR3 protein duplicates are merged, each entry listing the most common genes and DNA. V and J calls and clone size were set by TCRdb, not the authors. Within this sample are under 350,000 distinct CDR3 sequences, with roughly 15% of them counted one time only. The ten largest clones represent approximately 13% of the sample.

Ophthalmopathy patients were characterized by moderately to severely active disease, a Clinical Activity Score of at least 3, a NOSPECS grade of at least 4, and a disease duration under 3 months. Anyone with other autoimmune diseases, uncontrolled infections, pregnancy or lactation was excluded from the study. Diagnosis was based on clinical symptoms, serum thyroxine, TRAb, thyroid ultrasound and orbital computed tomography. Ficoll-Paque density gradient centrifugation was used to isolate PBMCs from around 10 ml of fresh peripheral blood. Total RNA was extracted using Trizol reagent, and RNA quality was checked on an Agilent 2100 Bioanalyzer. This clonotype occurred many times. Its target antigen remains unknown. The sample holds no much larger clone one base away, and base qualities are not on file. Inclusive of the bounding cysteine and phenylalanine, the CDR3 is 18 residues long. Only CDR3 DNA remains: 54 bases, in frame from the first base. The junction shows trimming of 4 bases on V and 7 bases on J, and the gene matches do not reach 12 bases of it. CDR1 and CDR2, looked up from the germline V gene, are SGHAT and FQNNGV.

The chain couples TRBV11-2 to TRBJ2-5, with TRBD2 matching 16 junction bases. Sequencing input: peripheral blood. The sequence was obtained from an adult man with Graves' ophthalmopathy. The DNA sequence follows: TGTGCCAGCAGCTCGGGACTAGCGGGAGGGCCCCTACTCGGGACCCAGTACTTC. Translated, this gives CASSSGLAGGPLLGTQYF.